The rows below give T cell receptor beta chains drawn from one sample of a study of post-analysis software for immune sequencing data. TCRdb called the PCR reads again in MiXCR, with one record for every CDR3 protein. This table holds about 160,000 distinct CDR3 sequences, 36% found once. The sequences come from blood, collected after autologous hematopoietic stem cell transplantation. All receptors come from a girl aged 5-17 years with multiple sclerosis. The CDR3 runs from the conserved cysteine through the conserved F or W. D genes are given only for firm matches. Some rows mark clone size as missing; the rest say once, few, many or name a class of expanded clone.

TRBJ2-7,.,TRBV25-1,.,CASSNFVQGGFYEQYF,TGTGCCAGCAGCAATTTTGTTCAGGGGGGATTCTACGAGCAGTACTTC
TRBJ2-3,TRBD2,TRBV11-2,.,CASSPLLAGVTDTQYF,TGTGCCAGCAGCCCCCTACTAGCGGGAGTCACAGATACGCAGTATTTT
TRBJ2-1,.,TRBV7-8,few,CASSSNPGLHNEQFF,TGTGCCAGCAGCTCAAATCCGGGACTGCACAATGAGCAGTTCTTC
TRBJ2-1,TRBD2,TRBV6-1,many,CASSDSSGEYNEQFF,TGTGCCAGCAGTGACTCTAGCGGGGAGTACAATGAGCAGTTCTTC
TRBJ1-1,TRBD1,TRBV15,few,CATSRLGQGTEAFF,TGTGCCACCAGCAGACTCGGACAGGGGACTGAAGCTTTCTTT
TRBJ2-7,TRBD2,TRBV7-2,many,CASSLAASGPYEQYF,TGTGCCAGCAGCTTAGCGGCTAGCGGGCCCTACGAGCAGTACTTC
TRBJ2-2,.,TRBV5-1,.,CASSHKSRGENTGELFF,TGCGCCAGCAGCCACAAGTCCAGGGGGGAGAACACCGGGGAGCTGTTTTTT
TRBJ2-1,.,TRBV14,few,CASSLTRTPSNEQFF,TGTGCCAGCAGCCTTACTAGGACCCCTTCAAATGAGCAGTTCTTC
TRBJ1-2,TRBD1,TRBV18,few,CASSPPGTDGYTF,TGTGCCAGCTCACCACCTGGGACAGATGGCTACACCTTC
TRBJ1-1,.,TRBV28,once,CASSLFNLVRRKNTEAFF,TGTGCCAGCAGTTTATTTAATTTAGTACGTCGTAAGAACACTGAAGCTTTCTTT
TRBJ2-1,TRBD2,TRBV29-1,.,CSVAGTSDYNEQFF,TGCAGCGTCGCCGGGACTAGTGATTACAATGAGCAGTTCTTC
TRBJ2-5,.,TRBV20-1,.,CSARENRLGPQETQYF,TGCAGTGCTAGAGAAAACCGGTTAGGCCCCCAAGAGACCCAGTACTTC
TRBJ2-1,.,TRBV20-1,.,CSARARTARNEQFF,TGCAGTGCTAGAGCCCGGACCGCAAGGAATGAGCAGTTCTTC
TRBJ1-2,TRBD1,TRBV13,few,CASSLWTGVSYYGYTF,TGTGCCAGCAGCCTCTGGACAGGGGTTTCCTACTATGGCTACACCTTC
TRBJ2-5,.,TRBV11-1,many,CASSLRAQEEETQYF,TGTGCCAGCAGCTTAAGGGCCCAGGAGGAAGAGACCCAGTACTTC
TRBJ2-2,TRBD2,TRBV24-1,.,CATETSLKTGELFF,TGTGCCACCGAGACTAGCTTAAAGACCGGGGAGCTGTTTTTT
TRBJ2-7,TRBD1,TRBV5-1,.,CASSLLQGAKYEQYF,TGCGCCAGCAGCTTGCTACAGGGGGCGAAGTACGAGCAGTACTTC
TRBJ1-1,TRBD1,TRBV12-3/TRBV12-4,.,CASSWTGGHTEAFF,TGTGCCAGCAGCTGGACAGGGGGCCACACTGAAGCTTTCTTT